This T cell receptor (beta chain) was sequenced for a study of beta chain features in type 1 diabetes. Findings and limits, study-wide: Within the patient group, naive, central memory and Treg TCRB repertoires appeared more similar to each other than within healthy donors. The influence of HLA type on TCRB rearrangement stayed undetermined.

The germline CDR1 and CDR2 sequences are MNHEY and SMNVEV (reference sequence). V gave up 2 bases and J gave up 0 bases, with 16 bases separating them. This CDR3 has 17 residues. Donors underwent one heparinised blood draw, around 120 mL on average. Sorting with CD45RO/CCR7/CD25/CD127/CD95/CD27 yielded naive, central memory, regulatory and stem-like memory CD4+ cells. Expressed TCRB transcripts were sequenced because the entire RNA isolate underwent reverse transcription. Here immunoSEQ multiplex PCR was the method, and the copy in TCRdb shows in-frame clones only, minus some. The profile shows 860,000 or so clones, roughly 16% of them singletons. As regards this clone: The target antigen is unknown.

This rearrangement joins TRBV27 to TRBJ1-1; the D gene is possibly TRBD1 (6 bases). Sample: naive CD4+ T cells from blood. The sequence was collected from a woman under 30 in good health. The CDR3 here is CASSLRTATTLNTEAFF. CDR3 nucleotides: TGTGCCAGCAGTTTACGGACAGCCACTACCTTGAACACTGAAGCTTTCTTT.